Presented here are 31 T cell receptor beta chains from one specimen sequenced in a study of prognosis after radiotherapy for stage I lung cancer (dated by TCRdb to the early 2020s). TCRdb names Illumina HiSeq 3000 as the instrument used. Two rounds of multiplex PCR on genomic DNA were used to amplify the TCR beta CDR3 region. The first PCR round used primers specific to each TRBV and TRBJ gene, with sequences filed in Chinese patent CN105087789A. The public reads were quality trimmed at Q25 with fastp and then assembled into clones with MiXCR by TCRdb, keeping productive beta chains. Rows are unified per CDR3 protein, each entry keeping the most common DNA and genes. In this sample the table shows approximately 25,000 distinct CDR3 sequences, about 41% of which occur a single time. The ten largest account for around 33% of the sample. The sequencing here drew on PBMCs, taken before or after stereotactic body radiation therapy (not recorded which). The receptors here all came from a donor aged 50 or older with non-small cell lung cancer.

This chain joins TRBV12-3 or TRBV12-4 and TRBJ2-3; D call uncertain. This CDR3 has 12 residues. With 6 bases removed from V and 4 bases from J, the gap between germline ends came to 8 bases. CDR3 in DNA: TGTGCCAGCAGCTTCACCCCAGATACGCAGTATTTT. Its translation: CASSFTPDTQYF.

Many counts were recorded for this clonotype. The chain uses TRBV5-1 and TRBJ2-5; 9 bases are a match to TRBD2. The CDR3 contains 16 residues. Germline V lookup: CDR1 SGHRS, CDR2 YFSETQ. The V and J ends lost 1 base and 0 bases, in that order; junction bases with no gene match: 4. Here the CDR3 reads CASSLSSGGNQETQYF. The CDR3 bases are TGCGCCAGCAGCTTGAGTAGCGGGGGAAACCAAGAGACCCAGTACTTC. Filled out from reference TRBV5-1 and TRBJ2-5, the complete variable domain reads KAGVTQTPRYLIKTRGQQVTLSCSPISGHRSVSWYQQTPGQGLQFLFEYFSETQRNKGNFPGRFSGRQFSNSRSEMNVSTLELGDSALYLCASSLSSGGNQETQYFGPGTRLLVL.

Notes on this clonotype: One end of the junction varies from germline; a read error may be responsible. J is TRBJ1-3 and V is TRBV5-1; the D gene is possibly TRBD1 (6 bases). This CDR3 comprises 16 residues. Germline V gene sequence: CDR1 SGHRS, CDR2 YFSETQ. This CDR3 is CTSSFAGQSSGHTIYF. CDR3 DNA sequence: TGCACCAGCAGCTTTGCGGGACAAAGCTCTGGACACACCATATATTTT.

The rearrangement uses TRBV11-2 and TRBJ2-7; 11 bases align to TRBD2. The CDR3 has 21 amino acids. The V and J ends lost 1 base and 3 bases, in that order; junction bases with no gene match: 20. CDR1 and CDR2 (germline): SGHAT, FQNNGV. CDR3 nucleotide sequence: TGTGCCAGCAGCTTAGGTAGCGGGACTAGCGGACTACTAAACCCTCTCTACGAGCAGTACTTC. It is translated as CASSLGSGTSGLLNPLYEQYF.

This clonotype was observed many times. The chain is built from TRBV9 and TRBJ1-2; weak D call: TRBD1 (5 bases). With 4 bases removed from V and 4 bases from J, the gap between germline ends came to 14 bases. This CDR3 contains 14 residues. Germline loops: CDR1 SGDLS, CDR2 YYNGEE. CDR3 nucleotides: TGTGCCAGCAGCACATCTGGGGGTGCCTATGGCTACACCTTC. Translation: CASSTSGGAYGYTF. Variable domain in full (rest from reference TRBV9 and TRBJ1-2): DSGVTQTPKHLITATGQRVTLRCSPRSGDLSVYWYQQSLDQGLQFLIQYYNGEERAKGNILERFSAQQFPDLHSELNLSSLELGDSALYFCASSTSGGAYGYTFGSGTRLTVV.

By its share, this clonotype is medium-sized. V usage is TRBV5-1 and J usage is TRBJ2-7, with no clear D. Germline V gene data show CDR1 as SGHRS and CDR2 as YFSETQ. The germline V and J ends were trimmed by 4 bases and 0 bases, with 11 bases remaining between them. CDR3 size: 14 residues. The CDR3 DNA sequence: TGCGCCAGCAGCCCCGGACCCCCCTCCTACGAGCAGTACTTC. This codes for CASSPGPPSYEQYF.

This clonotype was picked up many times. CDR3 amino acids: CATSRGLVNTEAFF. The CDR3 DNA follows: TGTGCCACCAGCAGAGGGTTGGTGAACACTGAAGCTTTCTTT. This rearrangement joins TRBV15 to TRBJ1-1; no firm D call. The V and J ends lost 1 base and 0 bases respectively, with 6 bases between them. Germline V gene sequence: CDR1 LNHNV, CDR2 YYDKDF (reference sequence). The CDR3 spans 14 residues.

The table lists this clonotype with a count of one. As DNA, the CDR3 is TGTGCCAGCAGCTCTAGCTCGGGGGAGCTGTTTTTT. Its translation is CASSSSSGELFF. The gene calls are TRBV7-3 and TRBJ2-2; a weak D match, TRBD2 (5 bases). The CDR3 spans 12 residues. Trimming took 4 bases from V and 8 from J, leaving 8 bases between them. The germline V gene has CDR1 SGHTA and CDR2 FQGTGA.

The sample holds many counts of this clonotype. The chain combines TRBV28 with TRBJ2-7, with a weak D call TRBD2 (5 bases). V was pared by 5 bases and J by 1 base, with 12 bases between. Germline V lookup: CDR1 MDHEN, CDR2 SYDVKM. This CDR3 region has 14 residues. The DNA of the CDR3 is TGTGCCAGCAGTCCGGAAGAGGGATCCTACGAGCAGTACTTC. Its translation is CASSPEEGSYEQYF.

This clonotype was picked up many times. This chain uses TRBV18 with TRBJ1-5; tentatively, D is TRBD1 (5 bases). V was shortened by 3 bases and J by 1 base, with 7 bases between the two germline ends. The CDR3 is 14 residues long. Germline values: CDR1 KGHSH, CDR2 LQKENI. Written as DNA, the CDR3 is TGTGCCAGCTCACCGGGGGGGAGCAATCAGCCCCAGCATTTT. Encoded protein: CASSPGGSNQPQHF.

This clonotype was seen many times. This sequence joins TRBV15 and TRBJ2-1; TRBD2 matches 10 bases. The CDR3 covers 16 residues. The germline CDR1 and CDR2 sequences are LNHNV and YYDKDF (reference sequence). V gave up 1 base and J gave up 2 bases; unmatched junction bases: 2. CDR3 loop: CATSRGSGGAYNEQFF. CDR3 coding DNA: TGTGCCACCAGCAGAGGCAGCGGGGGGGCCTACAATGAGCAGTTCTTC.

The table lists this clonotype with many counts. This chain connects TRBV5-4 to TRBJ1-6; D call uncertain. The germline V and J ends were trimmed by 1 base and 7 bases, with 9 bases remaining between them. The CDR3 is 14 residues long. CDR1 is SGHNT, CDR2 YYREEE, per germline (reference sequence). CDR3 sequence: CASSLRLENSPLHF. The CDR3 DNA is TGTGCCAGCAGCTTGAGACTGGAGAATTCACCCCTCCACTTT.

This clonotype appeared many times. The chain couples TRBV28 to TRBJ1-1, with 9 bases matching TRBD1. The CDR3 sequence is 13 residues long. With V trimmed by 7 bases and J by 5 bases, 5 bases remained unmatched. Germline V lookup: CDR1 MDHEN, CDR2 SYDVKM. Here the CDR3 DNA reads TGTGCCAGCACCTACAGGGGGCTAACTGAAGCTTTCTTT. Translated: CASTYRGLTEAFF.

The chain joins TRBV4-3 to TRBJ1-1; tentatively, D is TRBD1 (5 bases). V shed 0 bases and J shed 0 bases, with 17 bases lying between them. Germline-derived CDR1 and CDR2 are LGHNA and YSLEER. CDR3 length: 18 amino acids. CDR3 in DNA: TGCGCCAGCAGCCAAGATCAAAGGCGGGGGGGAGTGAACACTGAAGCTTTCTTT. It specifies CASSQDQRRGGVNTEAFF.

This clonotype appeared many times. V gene TRBV6-1 combines with J gene TRBJ2-5; D might be TRBD2 (7 bases). CDR1 and CDR2 (germline): MNHNS, SASEGT. The CDR3 contains 14 residues. Trimming took 4 bases from V and 3 from J, leaving 12 bases between them. CDR3 DNA sequence: TGTGCCAGCAGTGCGAGGGGGGGGGAAGAGACCCAGTACTTC. Its translation: CASSARGGEETQYF.

A remark on this clonotype: This likely came from a read error, as a far larger clone is one base away. The chain has TRBV7-9 and TRBJ2-6; the D is unclear. The V gene's germline CDR1 is SEHNR and CDR2 FQNEAQ (reference sequence). The CDR3 has 19 amino acids. In DNA form, the CDR3 reads TGTGCTATCAGCTTAGGTCCGACACCCCTTGGCTCTGGGGCCAACGTCCTGACTTTC. Amino acid sequence: CAISLGPTPLGSGANVLTF.

This clonotype showed up just a few times. The chain uses TRBV5-6 and TRBJ2-1; D call uncertain. Trimming removed 0 bases from V and 15 bases from J, with 10 bases in between. The V gene's germline CDR1 is SGHDT and CDR2 YYEEEE. This CDR3 has 11 amino acids. The CDR3 sequence: CASSLENSWFF. CDR3 nucleotides: TGTGCCAGCAGCTTGGAGAATTCTTGGTTCTTC.

In the case of this clonotype: This probably arose from a read error, given a far larger clone one base away. The chain links TRBV6-2 or TRBV6-3 to TRBJ1-1; possibly TRBD1 for D (5 bases). There are 13 residues in the CDR3. Trimming cost V 5 bases and J 8 bases, with 15 bases left between them. The germline V gene has CDR1 MNHEY and CDR2 SVGEGT. The DNA for the CDR3 is TGTGCCAGCAGTACACAGGAGGAGGCAGAAGCTTTCTTT. Residues: CASSTQEEAEAFF.

The gene calls are TRBV4-2 and TRBJ2-3; the D gene is possibly TRBD2 (6 bases). Trimming took off 4 bases at V and 5 bases at J, with 19 bases between the two ends. The CDR3 covers 16 residues. CDR1 and CDR2 (germline): LGHNA, YNFKEQ. CDR3 sequence: CASSLGDVMGGDTQYF. CDR3 DNA sequence: TGTGCCAGCAGCCTGGGGGACGTCATGGGAGGAGATACGCAGTATTTT.

V usage is TRBV28 and J usage is TRBJ2-7, with D perhaps matching TRBD1 (6 bases). This CDR3 spans 15 amino acids. Germline loops: CDR1 MDHEN, CDR2 SYDVKM. V was pared by 5 bases and J by 1 base, with 15 bases between. The CDR3, as DNA: TGTGCCAGCAGTCCCGGACAGTACCTATCCTACGAGCAGTACTTC. Its translation: CASSPGQYLSYEQYF.

This clonotype was recorded at least ten times. This sequence joins TRBV29-1 and TRBJ2-7; D uncertain. This CDR3 is 13 amino acids long. Germline V gene data show CDR1 as SQVTM and CDR2 as ANQGSEA. V lost 4 bases and J 5 bases, leaving 15 bases between the germline ends. CDR3 sequence: CSVVSHDRHEQYF. Here the CDR3 DNA reads TGCAGCGTTGTGAGTCACGACCGGCACGAGCAGTACTTC.

This clonotype has a count of ten or more. Relative to the germline gene, one junction end is altered; a read error may explain this. The chain has TRBV6-1 and TRBJ1-5; the D is unclear. Germline assignment: CDR1 MNHNS and CDR2 SASEGT. The CDR3 sequence is 15 residues long. Written as DNA, the CDR3 is TGTGCCAGCACTGAAGTGGGCCTCAACAATCAGCCCCAGCATTTT. Translation: CASTEVGLNNQPQHF.

This clonotype was seen more than once but under ten times. This sequence joins TRBV7-2 and TRBJ2-5, with a weak D call TRBD1 (6 bases). Germline V gene lookup returns CDR1 SGHTA and CDR2 FQGNSA. The germline V and J ends were trimmed by 3 bases and 3 bases, with 8 bases remaining between them. This CDR3 is 13 amino acids long. This CDR3 reads CASSFQGKETQYF. The CDR3 DNA sequence: TGTGCCAGCAGCTTTCAGGGGAAAGAGACCCAGTACTTC.

This clonotype was observed at least ten times. The chain carries TRBV30 and TRBJ2-1; 7 bases map to TRBD2. Germline values: CDR1 GTSNPN, CDR2 SVGIG (reference sequence). The CDR3 has 15 amino acids. V was pared by 0 bases and J by 6 bases, with 8 bases of the junction left unmatched. CDR3 bases: TGTGCCTGGAGTGTAGATGCGGGAGCCCTCAATGAGCAGTTCTTC. Its translation is CAWSVDAGALNEQFF.

This chain's CDR3 is CASSPGTGDTGELFF. In nucleotides, the CDR3 is TGTGCCAGCAGTCCCGGGACGGGGGACACCGGGGAGCTGTTTTTT. The rearrangement links TRBV6-8 to TRBJ2-2; TRBD2 is a possible D gene (6 bases). Trimming left V 5 bases short and J 3 bases short, with 13 bases between. CDR3 size: 15 residues. Germline values: CDR1 MNHGY, CDR2 SAAAGT.

This clonotype was counted at least ten times. The CDR3 DNA reads as TGTGCCAGCAGCTTAGTGGGGGGTCAAGCTGAAGCTTTCTTT. Amino acids: CASSLVGGQAEAFF. The V and J genes are TRBV7-2 and TRBJ1-1; D may be TRBD1 (5 bases). The ends were cut back, 1 base at V and 6 bases at J, with 12 bases in the middle. This CDR3 region has 14 residues. Looked up from germline, CDR1 is SGHTA and CDR2 is FQGNSA.

This clonotype was counted ten times or more. CDR3 in amino acids: CSASPPLAGGYNEQFF. The CDR3 DNA reads TGCAGTGCTAGCCCCCCTCTAGCGGGAGGGTACAATGAGCAGTTCTTC. The chain couples TRBV20-1 to TRBJ2-1; the match to TRBD2 covers 12 bases. CDR3 length: 16 amino acids. The germline CDR1 and CDR2 sequences are DFQATT and SNEGSKA (reference sequence). V lost 3 bases, J lost 4 bases, and 7 bases stayed unmatched.

This clonotype was detected ten times or more. This chain joins TRBV6-8 and TRBJ1-2, with 10 bases aligning to TRBD1. V was clipped by 0 bases and J by 8 bases; unmatched bases: 6. The CDR3 length is 15 residues. Per germline, CDR1 MNHGY and CDR2 SAAAGT. The CDR3 spells CASSYSIRTGGGYTF. In nucleotides, the CDR3 is TGTGCCAGCAGTTACTCGATTCGGACAGGGGGGGGCTACACCTTC.

This clonotype was seen repeatedly, ten times or more. The CDR3 sequence: CASSSRQGGAKNIQYF. CDR3 nucleotides: TGTGCCAGCAGCTCGAGACAGGGAGGGGCCAAAAACATTCAGTACTTC. The V and J genes are TRBV7-8 and TRBJ2-4, with D perhaps matching TRBD1 or TRBD2 (7 bases each). The germline V gene has CDR1 SGHVS and CDR2 FQNEAQ. This CDR3 contains 16 residues. Trimming cost V 4 bases and J 1 base, with 14 bases left between them.

On this clonotype: A single base separates this from a much larger clone, so it may be a read error. The rearrangement uses TRBV9 and TRBJ2-3; D gene ambiguous. The V gene's germline CDR1 is SGDLS and CDR2 YYNGEE. Trimming removed 2 bases from V and 7 bases from J, with 11 bases in between. This CDR3 is built from 13 residues. CDR3 sequence: CASSVSFRYTQYF. CDR3 sequence (DNA): TGTGCCAGCAGCGTCTCTTTCAGGTATACGCAGTATTTT.

Regarding this clonotype: A far larger clone is just one base off, so this is likely a read error. CDR3 amino acids: CASSRIGSVYEQYF. Written as DNA, the CDR3 is TGTGCCAGCAGCCGTATCGGGAGTGTTTACGAGCAGTACTTC. This rearrangement joins TRBV7-8 to TRBJ2-7, with D possibly matching TRBD2 (6 bases). Per germline, CDR1 SGHVS and CDR2 FQNEAQ. There are 14 residues in the CDR3. Trimming stripped 5 bases from V and 4 bases from J, with 15 bases between.